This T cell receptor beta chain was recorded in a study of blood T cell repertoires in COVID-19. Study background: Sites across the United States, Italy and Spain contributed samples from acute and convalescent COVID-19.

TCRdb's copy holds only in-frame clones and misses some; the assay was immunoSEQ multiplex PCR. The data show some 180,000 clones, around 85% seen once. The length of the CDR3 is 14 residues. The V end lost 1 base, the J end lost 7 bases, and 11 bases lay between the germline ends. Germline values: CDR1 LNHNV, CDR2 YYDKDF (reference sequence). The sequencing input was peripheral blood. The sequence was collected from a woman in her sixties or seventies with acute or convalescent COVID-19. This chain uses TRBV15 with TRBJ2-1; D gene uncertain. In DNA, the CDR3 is TGTGCCACCAGCAGAGTCGGTTTGGTGAATGAGCAGTTCTTC. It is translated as CATSRVGLVNEQFF.